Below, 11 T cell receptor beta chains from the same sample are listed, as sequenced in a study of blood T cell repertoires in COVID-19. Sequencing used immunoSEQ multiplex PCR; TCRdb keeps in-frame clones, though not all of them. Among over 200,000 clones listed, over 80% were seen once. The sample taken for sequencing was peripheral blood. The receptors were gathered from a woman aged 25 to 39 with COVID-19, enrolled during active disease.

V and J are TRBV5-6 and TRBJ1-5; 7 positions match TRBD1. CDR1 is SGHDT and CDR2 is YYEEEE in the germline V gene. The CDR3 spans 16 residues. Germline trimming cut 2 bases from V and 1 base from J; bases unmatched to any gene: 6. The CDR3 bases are TGTGCCAGCAGCTTTTCAGGGGGAAGGAGCAATCAGCCCCAGCATTTT. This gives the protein CASSFSGGRSNQPQHF.

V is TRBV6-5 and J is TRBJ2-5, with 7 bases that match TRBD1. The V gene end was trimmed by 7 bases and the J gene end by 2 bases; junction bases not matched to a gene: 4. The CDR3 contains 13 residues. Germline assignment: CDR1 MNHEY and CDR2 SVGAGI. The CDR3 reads CASNWDRQETQYF. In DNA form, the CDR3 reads TGTGCCAGCAACTGGGACAGACAAGAGACCCAGTACTTC.

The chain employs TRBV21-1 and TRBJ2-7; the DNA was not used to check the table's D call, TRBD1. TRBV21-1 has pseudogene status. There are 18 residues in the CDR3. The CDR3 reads CASSKVVGPERIPYEQYF. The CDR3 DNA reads TGTGCCAGCAGCAAAGTTGTGGGGCCGGAGCGAATCCCCTACGAGCAGTACTTC.

CDR3 in DNA: TGTGCCAGCAGCTCCTTAGGGGCTGAAGCTTTCTTT. Protein product: CASSSLGAEAFF. V and J are TRBV7-9 and TRBJ1-1; TRBD1 might be the D (5 bases). V lost 4 bases and J lost 6, with 9 bases in between. CDR1 and CDR2 (germline): SEHNR, FQNEAQ (reference sequence). CDR3 size: 12 residues.

The CDR3 DNA follows: TGCGCCAGCAGGGACGGGGAAGGGGAGCTGTTTTTT. Its translation is CASRDGEGELFF. The chain uses TRBV10-2 and TRBJ2-2; possible D gene TRBD2, 5 bases. Per germline, CDR1 WSHSY and CDR2 SAAADI. V shed 6 bases and J shed 8 bases, with 10 bases lying between them. The CDR3 consists of 12 residues.

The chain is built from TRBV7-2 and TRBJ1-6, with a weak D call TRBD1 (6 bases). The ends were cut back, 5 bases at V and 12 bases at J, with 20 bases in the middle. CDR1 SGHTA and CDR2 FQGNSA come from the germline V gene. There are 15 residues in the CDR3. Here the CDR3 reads CASSPARGGGKPLHF. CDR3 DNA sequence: TGTGCCAGCAGCCCAGCTCGAGGGGGTGGTAAACCCCTCCACTTT.

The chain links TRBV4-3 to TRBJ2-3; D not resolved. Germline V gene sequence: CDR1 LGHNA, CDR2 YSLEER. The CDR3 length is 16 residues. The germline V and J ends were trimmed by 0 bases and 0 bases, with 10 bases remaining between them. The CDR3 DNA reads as TGCGCCAGCAGCCAAGATCCAGGCATTAGCACAGATACGCAGTATTTT. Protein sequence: CASSQDPGISTDTQYF.

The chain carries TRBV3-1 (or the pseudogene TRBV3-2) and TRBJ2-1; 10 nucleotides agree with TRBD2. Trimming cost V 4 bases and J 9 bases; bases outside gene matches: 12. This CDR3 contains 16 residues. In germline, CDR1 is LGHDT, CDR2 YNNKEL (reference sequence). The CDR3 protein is CASSPRWSGRAPEQFF. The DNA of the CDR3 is TGTGCCAGCAGCCCCCGATGGAGCGGGAGGGCCCCTGAGCAGTTCTTC.

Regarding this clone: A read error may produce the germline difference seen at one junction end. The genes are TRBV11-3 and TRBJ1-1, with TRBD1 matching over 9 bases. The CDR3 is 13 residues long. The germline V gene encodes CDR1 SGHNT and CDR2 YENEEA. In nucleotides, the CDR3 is TGTGCCAGCAGCTGGGAACAGGGGGCGGCCCAAAATTTT. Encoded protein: CASSWEQGAAQNF.

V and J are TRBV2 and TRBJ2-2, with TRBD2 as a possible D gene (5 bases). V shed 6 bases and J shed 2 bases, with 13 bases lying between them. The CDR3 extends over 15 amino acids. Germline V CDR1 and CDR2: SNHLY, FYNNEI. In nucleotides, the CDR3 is TGTGCCAGCAGCGGAACTAGTCCCAACACCGGGGAGCTGTTTTTT. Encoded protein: CASSGTSPNTGELFF. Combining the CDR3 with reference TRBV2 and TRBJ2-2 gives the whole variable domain EPEVTQTPSHQVTQMGQEVILRCVPISNHLYFYWYRQILGQKVEFLVSFYNNEISEKSEIFDDQFSVERPDGSNFTLKIRSTKLEDSAMYFCASSGTSPNTGELFFGEGSRLTVL.

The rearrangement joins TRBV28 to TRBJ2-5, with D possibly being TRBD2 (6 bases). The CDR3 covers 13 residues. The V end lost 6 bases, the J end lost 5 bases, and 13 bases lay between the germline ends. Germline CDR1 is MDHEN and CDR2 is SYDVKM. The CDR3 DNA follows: TGTGCCAGCAGCCTCGGGGGAGTGGAGACCCAGTACTTC. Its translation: CASSLGGVETQYF.